This TCR beta chain is drawn from a study of beta chain features in type 1 diabetes. The study, taken as a whole, reports: Naive, central memory and Treg TCRB repertoires appeared more alike in patients than in healthy donors. All four CD4+ subsets of Type 1 diabetes patients contained TCRB CDR3s that were moderately but significantly shorter.

The investigators reverse transcribed all of the isolated RNA, so they sequenced expressed TCRB transcripts. Assay: immunoSEQ multiplex PCR; the TCRdb copy retains only in-frame clones and omits some. The data contain hundreds of thousands of clones, around 15% of them singletons. This clone was detected a few times. Its target is not known. The material sequenced was naive CD4+ T cells from blood. The origin of this receptor is a man aged 18 to 35 with type 1 diabetes.

The CDR3 protein is CASSYSMGQPSYEQYF. The CDR3 coding sequence is TGTGCCAGCAGTTACTCGATGGGACAGCCCTCCTACGAGCAGTACTTC. This chain connects TRBV6-5 to TRBJ2-7; 7 bases are shared with TRBD1. The CDR3 spans 16 residues. Germline V gives CDR1 MNHEY, CDR2 SVGAGI. After removal of 0 bases from V and 0 bases from J, the junction contained 5 bases not matched to a gene.